Listed below are T cell receptor beta chains from one sample, sequenced in a study of CD8 T cells in ankylosing spondylitis. TCRdb recomputed calls from the 5' RACE reads with MiXCR, one row per CDR3 protein. Of around 220,000 distinct CDR3 sequences in the sample, 10% to 13% are singletons; the top ten hold about a fifth. Sequencing was performed on blood, either unsorted or a sorted T cell fraction (not recorded which). Source of these receptors: a male donor with ankylosing spondylitis or in good health (not recorded which). The CDR3 runs from the conserved cysteine through the conserved F or W. D genes are given only for firm matches. Clone size is stated in some rows and not others, as once, few, many or a class when expanded.

v_call	d_call	j_call	clone_size	cdr3_nt	cdr3_aa
TRBV5-1	NA	TRBJ2-7	NA	TGCGCCAGCAGCTTGGCATCACGGTCCGGGCCCAGGGAGCAGTACTTC	CASSLASRSGPREQYF
TRBV7-3	TRBD2	TRBJ2-5	many	TGTGCCAGCAGCTTAAATAGCGGGGGTTACCAAGAGACCCAGTACTTC	CASSLNSGGYQETQYF
TRBV7-3	NA	TRBJ2-1	NA	TGTGCCAGCAGCTCGGACCCTAACAATGAGCAGTTCTTC	CASSSDPNNEQFF
TRBV2	NA	TRBJ2-7	few	TGTGCCAGCAGTGAAGGAGCAGGGATCTCCTACGAGCAGTACTTC	CASSEGAGISYEQYF
TRBV7-9	TRBD2	TRBJ2-2	few	TGTGCCAGCGCCATGGGGGGGATGAGCACCGGGGAGCTGTTTTTT	CASAMGGMSTGELFF
TRBV5-6	TRBD1	TRBJ1-4	many	TGTGCCAGCAGCAGAGTGACAGGGGGTAATGAAAAACTGTTTTTT	CASSRVTGGNEKLFF
TRBV9	NA	TRBJ1-1	NA	TGTGCCAGCAGCCCCCGACACCTGAACACTGAAGCTTTCTTT	CASSPRHLNTEAFF
TRBV12-3/TRBV12-4	NA	TRBJ1-1	NA	TGTGCCAGCAGTCGGGGGCAAGGCACTGAAGCTTTCTTT	CASSRGQGTEAFF
TRBV6-5	TRBD1	TRBJ2-7	NA	TGTGCCAGCACTTCGACAGGGACCTACGAGCAGTACTTC	CASTSTGTYEQYF
TRBV3-1	NA	TRBJ2-2	NA	TGTGCCAGCAGCCTACGGATCAACACCGGGGAGCTGTTTTTT	CASSLRINTGELFF
TRBV6-2/TRBV6-3	NA	TRBJ1-1	NA	TGTGCCAGCAGTTACAGTAACAGTATATTT	CASSYSNSIF
TRBV9	TRBD2	TRBJ2-1	many	TGTGCCAGCAGCCTGCGGACTAGCGCCGACAATGAGCAGTTCTTC	CASSLRTSADNEQFF
TRBV7-2	TRBD2	TRBJ2-1	few	TGTGCCAGCAGCTCGCGGACTAGCCGTCAGTTCTTC	CASSSRTSRQFF
TRBV29-1	NA	TRBJ1-4	few	TGCAGCGCTGGGACGGTAGCAACTAATGAAAAACTGTTTTTT	CSAGTVATNEKLFF
TRBV5-5	TRBD2	TRBJ2-3	few	TGTGCCAGCAGCTGGAGCTGGCGGGGGGGCACAGATACGCAGTATTTT	CASSWSWRGGTDTQYF
TRBV29-1	NA	TRBJ2-1	many	TGCAGCGTTACAGAGAGCTCCTACAATGAGCAGTTCTTC	CSVTESSYNEQFF
TRBV7-6	TRBD2	TRBJ2-5	NA	TGTGCCAGCAGCTTAGTCGGACTAGAAAACGAAGAGACCCAGTACTTC	CASSLVGLENEETQYF
TRBV29-1	TRBD1	TRBJ1-1	few	TGCAGCGCCCCGGACAGGGGGGCGGTCGCGGGCACTGAAGCTTTCTTT	CSAPDRGAVAGTEAFF
TRBV5-1	TRBD1	TRBJ1-6	many	TGCGCCAGCAGCTTGACTGGACAGGGGACCTTCAATTCACCCCTCCACTTT	CASSLTGQGTFNSPLHF
TRBV3-1	NA	TRBJ2-7	few	TGTGCCAGCAGCCAAGAATCCGGTTACGAGCAGTACTTC	CASSQESGYEQYF
TRBV5-8	NA	TRBJ2-5	NA	TGTGCCAGCGGACCCGGGATAGGGGATGAGACCCAGTACTTC	CASGPGIGDETQYF
TRBV7-8	NA	TRBJ1-4	NA	TGTGCCAGCAGCTTAGCGTATAGGGGGGGCGAAAAACTGTTTTTT	CASSLAYRGGEKLFF
TRBV5-6	NA	TRBJ2-7	few	TGTGCCAGCAGCTTTGCTACAACAGGGAACTACGAGCAGTACTTC	CASSFATTGNYEQYF
TRBV7-6	NA	TRBJ2-7	many	TGTGCCAGCAGCCCCGATTGGGGCTACGAGCAGTACTTC	CASSPDWGYEQYF
TRBV12-3/TRBV12-4	NA	TRBJ1-1	NA	TGTGCCAGCAGCACACAGGGCCTTGAAGCTTTCTTT	CASSTQGLEAFF
TRBV27	TRBD1	TRBJ1-2	many	TGTGCCAGCAGTTTTGACGGGACAGGGTTAGGCTACACCTTC	CASSFDGTGLGYTF
TRBV5-6	NA	TRBJ1-4	many	TGTGCCAGCAGCGGGGACTACGGCGGCGATGAAAAACTGTTTTTT	CASSGDYGGDEKLFF
TRBV7-6	TRBD1	TRBJ2-5	many	TGTGCCAGCAACAGTCCAGGGACAGGGTTAGAGACCCAGTACTTC	CASNSPGTGLETQYF
TRBV7-2	NA	TRBJ1-5	NA	TGTGCCAGCAGCCTGGATATGGGGGAGGGGAATCAGCCCCAGCATTTT	CASSLDMGEGNQPQHF
TRBV18	NA	TRBJ1-5	NA	TGTGCCAGCTCACCACGGGGGGGATACAATCAGCCCCAGCATTTT	CASSPRGGYNQPQHF
TRBV27	NA	TRBJ1-2	few	TGTGCCAGCAGTCGCAAACAGGGTGAACTAGAAAGCTACACCTTC	CASSRKQGELESYTF
TRBV20-1	TRBD2	TRBJ2-1	many	TGCAGCGTCCCCGGCTGGAAACCGGGGGGGACCTACAATGAGCAGTTCTTC	CSVPGWKPGGTYNEQFF
TRBV7-2	NA	TRBJ2-3	few	TGTGCCAGCAGCTTAGGAGGTCCCCTGGAGATAGATACGCAGTATTTT	CASSLGGPLEIDTQYF
TRBV5-1	TRBD1	TRBJ2-7	many	TGCGCCAGCAGCTTGGGACAGATTGGGGACAGGGGTCGGTCTCACTACGAGCAGTACTTC	CASSLGQIGDRGRSHYEQYF
TRBV10-3	NA	TRBJ2-6	few	TGTGCCATCAGTGAGTCTAGTGGTTCGGGGACCGGGGCCAACGTCCTGACTTTC	CAISESSGSGTGANVLTF
TRBV7-2	TRBD2	TRBJ2-3	few	TGTGCCAGCAGCCGCCCGAACGGACTAGCCACAGATACGCAGTATTTT	CASSRPNGLATDTQYF
TRBV7-8	TRBD1	TRBJ1-6	many	TGTGCCAGCAGCACGCCGGGACAGAGAGATTCACCCCTCCACTTT	CASSTPGQRDSPLHF
TRBV12-3/TRBV12-4	NA	TRBJ2-1	NA	TGTTCCAGCAGTTTCGCTGGGGGGCCAAATGAGCAGTTCTTC	CSSSFAGGPNEQFF
TRBV12-3/TRBV12-4	NA	TRBJ2-5	many	TGTGCCAGCAGTCCCCGGACGGAGACCCAGTACTTC	CASSPRTETQYF
TRBV12-3/TRBV12-4	NA	TRBJ2-7	few	TGTGCCAGCAGTTTTCAGGCTGCCTACGAGCAGTACTTC	CASSFQAAYEQYF
TRBV24-1	NA	TRBJ2-1	many	TGTGCCACCAGTGATCTCCTGACACGGCAGTTCTTC	CATSDLLTRQFF
TRBV20-1	NA	TRBJ1-6	few	TGCAGTGCTAGTGGTTCTGGGGCCAATAATTCACCCCTCCACTTT	CSASGSGANNSPLHF
TRBV7-3	TRBD1	TRBJ2-7	many	TGTGCCAGCAGCTTGGGGCAGGGGGCAGTCTACGAGCAGTACTTC	CASSLGQGAVYEQYF
TRBV19	NA	TRBJ2-3	NA	TGTGCCAGTAGTATAGAATCCTGGAACACAGATACGCAGTATTTT	CASSIESWNTDTQYF
TRBV7-2	NA	TRBJ1-1	many	TGTGCCAGCAGCGAGGGACCAGGGGAGGATGAAGCTTTCTTT	CASSEGPGEDEAFF
TRBV28	TRBD1	TRBJ1-4	NA	TGTGCCAGCAGTTCCCCACAGGGGGCTGCAACTAATGAAAAACTGTTTTTT	CASSSPQGAATNEKLFF
TRBV7-3	TRBD2	TRBJ2-1	NA	TGTGCCAGCAGCCGGAGCGGGGGGGCTTGGGATGAGCAGTTCTTC	CASSRSGGAWDEQFF
TRBV7-3	NA	TRBJ2-3	many	TGTGCCAGCAGCTATGATGGTCTTTTGGGTAATACGCAGTATTTT	CASSYDGLLGNTQYF
TRBV5-1	NA	TRBJ2-3	many	TGCGCCAGCAGCGCTGGGGGCGCCGGCACAGATACGCAGTATTTT	CASSAGGAGTDTQYF
TRBV12-3/TRBV12-4	NA	TRBJ2-5	NA	TGTGCCAGCATTCGACTCCAAGAGACCCAGTACTTC	CASIRLQETQYF
TRBV28	TRBD1	TRBJ2-7	NA	TGTGCCAGCAGTTTAGAGGGGGCCCCCTCTCCCTACGAGCAGTACTTC	CASSLEGAPSPYEQYF
TRBV20-1	NA	TRBJ2-7	many	TGCAGTGCTAGAGATTATTTAAGGGACGAGCAGTACTTC	CSARDYLRDEQYF
TRBV28	TRBD1	TRBJ2-1	NA	TGTGCCAGCAGTTATAGGGACAGATCCAATGAGCAGTTCTTC	CASSYRDRSNEQFF
TRBV29-1	TRBD1	TRBJ1-2	NA	TGCAGCGTCGGACAGGGGATAGACTATGGCTACACCTTC	CSVGQGIDYGYTF
TRBV5-4	TRBD1	TRBJ2-1	few	TGTGCCAGCAGCTCATCGACAGGGAATGGGAATGAGCAGTTCTTC	CASSSSTGNGNEQFF
TRBV7-3	NA	TRBJ2-1	many	TGTGCCAGCAGCTTAGGGGGGAGGCAGTTCTTC	CASSLGGRQFF
TRBV5-8	NA	TRBJ1-4	NA	TGTGCCAGCAGCTTGGACGGCGCCTATAATGAAAAACTGTTTTTT	CASSLDGAYNEKLFF